The clone carrying this T cell receptor (beta chain) was seen more than once but under ten times. The antigen remains unidentified. These data come from a study of blood T cells in healthy people across ages. Across the whole study: About one barcoded beta molecule per two T cells came from capture by template switching.

V was pared by 3 bases and J by 6 bases, with 5 bases of the junction left unmatched. CDR1 is SGHTA and CDR2 is FQGNSA in the germline V gene. The length of the CDR3 is 14 residues. General study points: Strongly correlated with naive T cell percentage was TCR beta diversity. Diversity estimates drawn from one million T cells were deemed underestimates.

A second roughly 7 to 11 cycle PCR used barcoded and J-beta primers. Each cDNA molecule, via a template-switch adaptor with 12 random nucleotides, was tagged. TCRdb itself ran the 5' RACE reads through MiXCR, one entry per CDR3 protein. The table records about 1,400,000 distinct CDR3 sequences, approximately 63% of them present only once. Material: blood. This clonotype was obtained from a man between 18 and 35 years old in good health. V is TRBV7-2 and J is TRBJ2-3, with 8 nucleotides matching TRBD1. CDR3 amino acids: CASSLQGAGDTQYF. CDR3 DNA: TGTGCCAGCAGCTTGCAGGGGGCAGGGGATACGCAGTATTTT. Looking up the rest from reference TRBV7-2 and TRBJ2-3 gives the full variable domain: GAGVSQSPSNKVTEKGKDVELRCDPISGHTALYWYRQSLGQGLEFLIYFQGNSAPDKSGLPSDRFSAERTGGSVSTLTIQRTQQEDSAVYLCASSLQGAGDTQYFGPGTRLTVL.